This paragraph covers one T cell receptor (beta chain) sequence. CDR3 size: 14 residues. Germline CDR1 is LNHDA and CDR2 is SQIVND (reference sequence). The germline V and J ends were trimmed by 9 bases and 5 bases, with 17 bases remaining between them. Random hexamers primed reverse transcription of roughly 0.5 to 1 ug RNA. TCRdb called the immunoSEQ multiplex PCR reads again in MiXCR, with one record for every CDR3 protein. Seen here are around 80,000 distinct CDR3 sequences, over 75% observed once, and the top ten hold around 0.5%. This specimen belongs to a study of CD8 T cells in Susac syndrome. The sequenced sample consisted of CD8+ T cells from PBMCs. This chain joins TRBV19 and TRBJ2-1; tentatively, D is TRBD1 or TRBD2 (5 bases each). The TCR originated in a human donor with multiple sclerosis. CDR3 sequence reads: CASQLWDGDNEQFF. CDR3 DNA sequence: TGTGCCAGCCAGTTGTGGGACGGGGACAATGAGCAGTTCTTC.